A single sample gave rise to the 12 T cell receptor beta chains below, sequenced in a study of blood T cell repertoires in COVID-19. Produced via immunoSEQ multiplex PCR; TCRdb's table is partial and in-frame only. The sample carries under 250,000 clones, around 86% recorded once. Input material: peripheral blood. These receptors came from a woman aged 60-70 years who had recovered from COVID-19.

The chain employs TRBV7-2 and TRBJ2-4; TRBD2 matches at 7 bases. This CDR3 has 18 amino acids. The germline CDR1 and CDR2 sequences are SGHTA and FQGNSA. V lost 5 bases to trimming and J lost 2 bases; unmatched junction nucleotides: 15. This chain's CDR3 is CASSADRRGVGTKNIQYF. CDR3 DNA: TGTGCCAGCAGCGCCGATCGACGGGGGGTCGGAACCAAAAACATTCAGTACTTC.

V usage is TRBV6-5 and J usage is TRBJ1-5, with D tentatively TRBD1 (5 bases). CDR1 is MNHEY, CDR2 SVGAGI, per germline. Trimming shortened V by 6 bases and J by 8 bases, and 17 bases separated the two germline ends. This CDR3 region has 14 residues. This CDR3 reads CASRSAGEDKPQHF. Written as DNA, the CDR3 is TGTGCCAGCAGGTCGGCGGGGGAGGATAAGCCCCAGCATTTT.

This clone was seen a handful of times. The chain recombines TRBV13 with TRBJ2-2; a weak D match, TRBD2 (7 bases). V lost 2 bases and J lost 9, with 16 bases in between. There are 15 residues in the CDR3. Germline V gene lookup returns CDR1 PRHDT and CDR2 FYEKMQ (reference sequence). The CDR3 spells CASSLNAGAMRELFF. CDR3 DNA sequence: TGTGCCAGCAGCTTAAATGCGGGGGCGATGAGGGAGCTGTTTTTT.

V and J are TRBV16 and TRBJ1-4; no reliable D call. V lost 0 bases, J lost 0 bases, and 5 bases lay in between. The CDR3 is 15 residues long. Germline assignment: CDR1 KGHSY and CDR2 FQNENV. In nucleotides, the CDR3 is TGTGCCAGCAGCCAATCGGGAGCAACTAATGAAAAACTGTTTTTT. This encodes CASSQSGATNEKLFF.

There are a few counts of this clone. The chain combines TRBV5-1 with TRBJ2-5; a possible D gene is TRBD1 (6 bases). The V gene's germline CDR1 is SGHRS and CDR2 YFSETQ. The V gene lost 4 bases and the J gene lost 4 bases, with 11 bases spanning the gap. The CDR3 sequence is 13 residues long. Written as DNA, the CDR3 is TGCGCCAGCAGCCAACAGGGTATAGAGACCCAGTACTTC. Translation: CASSQQGIETQYF. Supplemented by reference TRBV5-1 and TRBJ2-5, the full variable domain reads KAGVTQTPRYLIKTRGQQVTLSCSPISGHRSVSWYQQTPGQGLQFLFEYFSETQRNKGNFPGRFSGRQFSNSRSEMNVSTLELGDSALYLCASSQQGIETQYFGPGTRLLVL.

The gene calls are TRBV5-6 and TRBJ1-5; D is ambiguous. The germline V gene has CDR1 SGHDT and CDR2 YYEEEE. V was trimmed by 2 bases and J by 1 base, leaving 10 bases between them. The CDR3 extends over 15 amino acids. CDR3 nucleotides: TGTGCCAGCAGCTTCGGGGTGTGGAGCAATCAGCCCCAGCATTTT. This encodes CASSFGVWSNQPQHF.

This clone showed up just once. The chain employs TRBV18 and TRBJ2-3; TRBD2 matches 11 bases. Germline V gene sequence: CDR1 KGHSH, CDR2 LQKENI. The V gene end was trimmed by 5 bases and the J gene end by 6 bases; junction bases not matched to a gene: 7. The CDR3 is 15 amino acids. The CDR3 loop is CASSTGLAGSDTQYF. DNA for the CDR3: TGTGCCAGCTCAACCGGACTAGCGGGCTCCGATACGCAGTATTTT.

This sequence joins TRBV7-9 and TRBJ1-5; the match to TRBD1 covers 9 bases. The germline V gene encodes CDR1 SEHNR and CDR2 FQNEAQ (reference sequence). CDR3 size: 16 residues. J gave up 6 bases and V 5 bases, and 11 bases lay outside the gene matches. CDR3 amino acids: CASSDGQGLSSQPQHF. The CDR3 coding sequence is TGTGCCAGCAGCGACGGACAGGGGCTTAGTAGTCAGCCCCAGCATTTT. Full variable domain (rest looked up from reference TRBV7-9 and TRBJ1-5): DTGVSQNPRHKITKRGQNVTFRCDPISEHNRLYWYRQTLGQGPEFLTYFQNEAQLEKSRLLSDRFSAERPKGSFSTLEIQRTEQGDSAMYLCASSDGQGLSSQPQHFGDGTRLSIL.

The genes are TRBV25-1 and TRBJ2-5; maybe TRBD2 (5 bases). Looked up from germline, CDR1 is MGHDK and CDR2 is SYGVNS. The ends were cut back, 4 bases at V and 2 bases at J, with 14 bases in the middle. This CDR3 has 15 residues. The CDR3: CASSALGAAQETQYF. The CDR3 DNA is TGTGCCAGCAGTGCCCTTGGAGCGGCACAAGAGACCCAGTACTTC.

The V call is TRBV21-1, the J call TRBJ1-2; TRBD1, the table's D call, was not compared with the DNA. TRBV21-1 is listed as a pseudogene. CDR3 size: 16 residues. CDR3 bases: TGTGCCAGCAGCCCGTCTTACAGGGACAGGGCTAATGGCTACACCTTC. This sequence encodes CASSPSYRDRANGYTF.

This chain joins TRBV28 and TRBJ2-5, with a weak D call TRBD2 (6 bases). This CDR3 has 14 amino acids. Trimming pared 2 bases from V and 2 bases from J, leaving 9 bases between. Per the germline V gene, CDR1 is MDHEN and CDR2 is SYDVKM. CDR3 in amino acids: CASSLLAGQETQYF. The CDR3 region has the DNA TGTGCCAGCAGTTTACTGGCGGGGCAAGAGACCCAGTACTTC.

This rearrangement joins TRBV6-6 to TRBJ1-3, with 7 bases aligning to TRBD1. The CDR3 consists of 15 residues. CDR1 and CDR2 from the germline V gene are MNHNY and SVGAGI (reference sequence). V was pared by 5 bases and J by 0 bases, with 4 bases of the junction left unmatched. The CDR3 region has the DNA TGTGCCAGCAGTGACAGGGAGTTCTCTGGAAACACCATATATTTT. Its translation is CASSDREFSGNTIYF.